Listed below are T cell receptor beta chains from one sample, sequenced in a study of early T cells in non-severe SARS-CoV-2 infection. TCRdb reprocessed the 5' RACE reads with MiXCR, giving one entry per CDR3 protein. The table lists about 92,000 distinct CDR3 sequences, 13% to 15% of them singletons. The sequenced sample consisted of whole blood. These receptor sequences come from an adult who was a healthcare worker with PCR-confirmed SARS-CoV-2 infection or an uninfected control (not recorded which). CDR3s include the opening cysteine and the closing phenylalanine or tryptophan. The D gene is left open where the match is weak. Part of the rows lack a size; the others show once, few, many or a class for expanded clones.

V gene: TRBV10-1
D gene: TRBD1
clone size: NA
J gene: TRBJ1-1
CDR3 protein: CASGTGQSGEAFF
CDR3 DNA: TGCGCCTCCGGGACAGGGCAATCGGGCGAAGCTTTCTTT

V gene: TRBV4-2
D gene: NA
clone size: many
J gene: TRBJ2-4
CDR3 protein: CASSQDKASPKNIQYF
CDR3 DNA: TGTGCCAGCAGCCAAGACAAGGCCTCTCCCAAAAACATTCAGTACTTC

V gene: TRBV11-2
D gene: NA
clone size: NA
J gene: TRBJ2-7
CDR3 protein: CASSFFPEGGMPYEQYF
CDR3 DNA: TGTGCCAGCAGCTTTTTCCCTGAGGGGGGAATGCCTTACGAGCAGTACTTC

V gene: TRBV6-2/TRBV6-3
D gene: NA
clone size: many
J gene: TRBJ1-2
CDR3 protein: CASATGSPYGYTF
CDR3 DNA: TGTGCCAGTGCTACAGGGTCCCCCTATGGCTACACCTTC

V gene: TRBV7-9
D gene: NA
clone size: NA
J gene: TRBJ2-5
CDR3 protein: CAGSRPGEETQYF
CDR3 DNA: TGTGCCGGCAGCCGCCCGGGAGAGGAGACCCAGTACTTC

V gene: TRBV13
D gene: NA
clone size: many
J gene: TRBJ2-3
CDR3 protein: CASSQEDTQYF
CDR3 DNA: TGTGCCAGCAGCCAGGAAGATACGCAGTATTTT

V gene: TRBV29-1
D gene: NA
clone size: few
J gene: TRBJ2-3
CDR3 protein: CSVLGLGVEDTQYF
CDR3 DNA: TGCAGCGTACTTGGACTGGGGGTAGAGGATACGCAGTATTTT

V gene: TRBV29-1
D gene: NA
clone size: many
J gene: TRBJ2-7
CDR3 protein: CSVTDGTYEQYF
CDR3 DNA: TGCAGCGTTACGGACGGAACCTACGAGCAGTACTTC

V gene: TRBV30
D gene: NA
clone size: few
J gene: TRBJ1-2
CDR3 protein: CAWNLMGAYGYTF
CDR3 DNA: TGTGCCTGGAATCTAATGGGGGCCTATGGCTACACCTTC

V gene: TRBV23-1
D gene: NA
clone size: NA
J gene: TRBJ1-1
CDR3 protein: CASSHRALFLNTEAFF
CDR3 DNA: TGCGCCAGCAGTCACAGGGCTCTTTTTTTGAACACTGAAGCTTTCTTT

V gene: TRBV20-1
D gene: NA
clone size: NA
J gene: TRBJ1-4
CDR3 protein: CSARGSSGPTNEKLFF
CDR3 DNA: TGCAGTGCTAGAGGATCGTCAGGGCCAACTAATGAAAAACTGTTTTTT

V gene: TRBV11-1
D gene: TRBD2
clone size: few
J gene: TRBJ2-7
CDR3 protein: CASSFPSAGGLEQYF
CDR3 DNA: TGTGCCAGCAGCTTTCCCTCAGCGGGGGGGCTCGAGCAGTACTTC

V gene: TRBV7-9
D gene: NA
clone size: NA
J gene: TRBJ1-2
CDR3 protein: CASSLRQGIHYGYTF
CDR3 DNA: TGTGCCAGCAGCTTAAGGCAGGGTATTCACTATGGCTACACCTTC

V gene: TRBV2
D gene: NA
clone size: many
J gene: TRBJ1-5
CDR3 protein: CASKAGVQPQHF
CDR3 DNA: TGTGCCAGCAAGGCAGGGGTTCAGCCCCAGCATTTT

V gene: TRBV5-1
D gene: TRBD1
clone size: NA
J gene: TRBJ2-7
CDR3 protein: CASSQDRGDDEQYF
CDR3 DNA: TGCGCCAGCAGCCAGGACAGGGGCGACGACGAGCAGTACTTC

V gene: TRBV6-5
D gene: NA
clone size: few
J gene: TRBJ2-1
CDR3 protein: CASSRSGGNEQFF
CDR3 DNA: TGTGCCAGCAGCCGTAGCGGCGGGAATGAGCAGTTCTTC

V gene: TRBV15
D gene: TRBD2
clone size: NA
J gene: TRBJ2-7
CDR3 protein: CVTSRDWTSGGDGYEQYF
CDR3 DNA: TGTGTCACCAGCAGAGACTGGACTAGCGGGGGTGATGGCTACGAGCAGTACTTC

V gene: TRBV5-1
D gene: NA
clone size: NA
J gene: TRBJ1-1
CDR3 protein: CASSLTGYTEAFF
CDR3 DNA: TGCGCCAGCAGCTTGACGGGGTACACTGAAGCTTTCTTT

V gene: TRBV12-5
D gene: NA
clone size: few
J gene: TRBJ2-1
CDR3 protein: CASGYTVYNEQFF
CDR3 DNA: TGTGCTAGTGGTTATACGGTCTACAATGAGCAGTTCTTC

V gene: TRBV5-1
D gene: NA
clone size: few
J gene: TRBJ2-3
CDR3 protein: CASSLSQSNPDTQYF
CDR3 DNA: TGCGCCAGCAGCTTGAGCCAGTCTAATCCAGATACGCAGTATTTT